This paragraph reports one T cell receptor (beta chain). This table comes from immunoSEQ multiplex PCR, and its TCRdb copy is limited to in-frame clones, with some not included. Among more than 15,000 clones listed, about 89% were seen once. This sample is drawn from a study of blood T cell repertoires in COVID-19. Study in general: Whether acute or convalescent, the COVID-19 samples came from the United States, Italy and Spain. The cDNA or gDNA used as material had been derived from T cells, B-cell-depleted T cells, or PBMCs.

V gave up 3 bases and J gave up 7 bases, with 19 bases separating them. Germline V gene data show CDR1 as MDHEN and CDR2 as SYDVKM. The CDR3 contains 15 residues. Material: peripheral blood. The TCR sequence derives from a human donor in a cohort sampled during active COVID-19. The chain is built from TRBV28 and TRBJ2-7, with D perhaps matching TRBD2 (6 bases). In nucleotides, the CDR3 is TGTGCCAGCAGTTTGGGGGGTAGTGGGACTCCTGAGCAGTACTTC. Translating gives CASSLGGSGTPEQYF.